Below are 9 T cell receptor beta chains sequenced from a single sample in a study of PD-1 blockade in classical Hodgkin lymphoma. Sequenced by immunoSEQ multiplex PCR; TCRdb stores in-frame clones only, minus some. This table holds under 15,000 clones, around 83% found once. Every patient relapsed after autologous stem cell transplantation, and brentuximab vedotin exposure varied. The material sequenced was peripheral blood mononuclear cells (PBMCs), taken at baseline. The receptors derive from a human donor with classical Hodgkin lymphoma.

This chain uses TRBV10-3 with TRBJ2-2; D may be TRBD1 (5 bases). Trimming cost V 8 bases and J 5 bases, with 12 bases left between them. CDR3 length: 13 amino acids. Germline V gives CDR1 ENHRY, CDR2 SYGVKD. The chain's CDR3 is CAIQGLLTGELFF. CDR3 sequence (DNA): TGTGCCATCCAGGGCTTGTTGACCGGGGAGCTGTTTTTT.

The table lists this clone with a few counts. J is TRBJ2-7 and V is TRBV7-6; 11 bases agree with TRBD2. CDR1 is SGHVS and CDR2 is FNYEAQ in the germline V gene. The V segment lost 5 bases and the J segment 2 bases; nucleotides outside the gene matches: 11. There are 17 residues in the CDR3. The chain's CDR3 is CASSPGLAGGVAYEQYF. The CDR3 DNA reads TGTGCCAGCAGCCCAGGACTAGCGGGCGGGGTGGCCTACGAGCAGTACTTC.

The rearrangement uses TRBV27 and TRBJ2-6; 11 nucleotides line up with TRBD1. This CDR3 spans 13 amino acids. Germline V gene lookup returns CDR1 MNHEY and CDR2 SMNVEV (reference sequence). Trimming cost V 6 bases and J 17 bases; bases outside gene matches: 9. The chain's CDR3 is CASSDGQGAKVTF. The CDR3 DNA follows: TGTGCCAGCAGCGACGGACAGGGGGCGAAAGTGACTTTC.

This chain uses TRBV9 with TRBJ2-7; 7 bases are a match to TRBD1. The V and J ends lost 3 bases and 2 bases, in that order; junction bases with no gene match: 2. CDR1 and CDR2 from the germline V gene are SGDLS and YYNGEE. The CDR3 has 13 residues. This CDR3 is CASSATGAYEQYF. The CDR3 DNA reads as TGTGCCAGCAGCGCTACAGGGGCCTACGAGCAGTACTTC.

V and J are TRBV28 and TRBJ2-2; D perhaps matches TRBD2 (6 bases). CDR1 is MDHEN and CDR2 is SYDVKM in the germline V gene. V lost 4 bases and J 7 bases, leaving 16 bases between the germline ends. CDR3 size: 15 residues. CDR3 amino acids: CASSSATGVVGELFF. In nucleotides, the CDR3 is TGTGCCAGCAGTTCCGCGACGGGAGTGGTCGGGGAGCTGTTTTTT. The variable domain in full, completed from reference TRBV28 and TRBJ2-2, reads DVKVTQSSRYLVKRTGEKVFLECVQDMDHENMFWYRQDPGLGLRLIYFSYDVKMKEKGDIPEGYSVSREKKERFSLILESASTNQTSMYLCASSSATGVVGELFFGEGSRLTVL.

V is TRBV4-1 and J is TRBJ2-7, with D possibly matching TRBD1 (6 bases). Germline V gene sequence: CDR1 MGHRA, CDR2 YSYEKL. CDR3 length equals 13 residues. Trimming removed 0 bases from V and 4 bases from J, with 7 bases in between. CDR3 in amino acids: CASSQDQGYEQYF. CDR3 in DNA: TGCGCCAGCAGCCAAGATCAGGGGTACGAGCAGTACTTC.

For this clone: At the DNA level, this CDR3 is encoded by other sequences in the same sample as well. The chain joins TRBV6-1 to TRBJ2-5, with 11 nucleotides matching TRBD2. Germline CDR1 MNHNS, CDR2 SASEGT. Trimming at V came to 8 bases and at J to 5 bases, leaving 10 bases not matched to a gene. The CDR3 has 15 amino acids. CDR3 nucleotides: TGTGCCAGCGGGGTCGGGGCTAGCGGGGGGGAGACCCAGTACTTC. Its protein product is CASGVGASGGETQYF.

This clone turned up a few times. V gene TRBV7-9 combines with J gene TRBJ2-2, with D uncertain. The CDR3 is made up of 17 amino acids. Germline-derived CDR1 and CDR2 are SEHNR and FQNEAQ (reference sequence). Trimming removed 4 bases at V and 1 base at J, with 16 bases between. CDR3 residues: CASSSRWPWGNTGELFF. CDR3 coding DNA: TGTGCCAGCAGCTCCCGATGGCCTTGGGGGAACACCGGGGAGCTGTTTTTT.

The chain joins TRBV14 to TRBJ2-5, with D perhaps TRBD1 or TRBD2 (5 bases each). Germline values: CDR1 SGHDN, CDR2 FVKESK. The V end lost 4 bases, the J end lost 5 bases, and 23 bases lay between the germline ends. This CDR3 has 17 residues. CDR3 in DNA: TGTGCCAGCAGCCCGAGGGGCAGGAGCCGATTCACGGAGACCCAGTACTTC. The encoded protein is CASSPRGRSRFTETQYF.